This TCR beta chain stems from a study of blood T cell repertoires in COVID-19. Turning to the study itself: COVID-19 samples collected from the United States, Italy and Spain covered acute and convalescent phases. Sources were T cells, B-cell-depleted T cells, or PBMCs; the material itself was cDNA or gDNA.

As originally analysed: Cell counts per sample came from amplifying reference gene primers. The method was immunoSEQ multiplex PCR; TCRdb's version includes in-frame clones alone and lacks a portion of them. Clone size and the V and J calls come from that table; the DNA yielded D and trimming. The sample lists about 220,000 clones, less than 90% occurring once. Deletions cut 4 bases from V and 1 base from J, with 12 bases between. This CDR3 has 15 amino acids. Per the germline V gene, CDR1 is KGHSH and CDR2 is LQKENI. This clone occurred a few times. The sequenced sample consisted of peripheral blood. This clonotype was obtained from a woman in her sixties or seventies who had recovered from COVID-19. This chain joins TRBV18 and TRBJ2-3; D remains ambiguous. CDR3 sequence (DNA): TGTGCCAGCTCACTTAGACTTACCGGCACAGATACGCAGTATTTT. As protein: CASSLRLTGTDTQYF.